This T cell receptor (beta chain) was sequenced during a study of CD8 T cells in Susac syndrome. Study-wide findings and caveats: The number of individuals included in the study's TCR sequencing and HLA analysis was acknowledged as relatively small.

The T cells that were sequenced for TCR beta were CD8+ and CD4+ cells from blood. Healthy donors, matched for age and sex, constituted the control group. Of note for this clonotype: Antigen specificity is unknown.

This CDR3 is built from 14 residues. V was clipped by 4 bases and J by 2 bases; unmatched bases: 3. CDR1 ENHRY and CDR2 SYGVKD come from the germline V gene. After extraction with the RNeasy kit, roughly 0.45 to 1 ug of the RNA was reverse transcribed using random hexamers. TCR beta CDR3 was amplified by immunoSEQ covering 54 Vbeta and 13 Jbeta. Using its own MiXCR run on the immunoSEQ multiplex PCR reads, TCRdb lists one record per CDR3 protein. The sample shows some 90,000 distinct CDR3 sequences, 90% to 95% of them seen only once. V and J are TRBV10-3 and TRBJ2-7; 9 bases are a match to TRBD2. The sequenced material came from CD8+ T cells from PBMCs. This receptor was identified in a human donor in good health. The CDR3 loop reads CAISGLADPYEQYF. The CDR3 nucleotides read TGTGCCATCAGTGGACTAGCGGATCCCTACGAGCAGTACTTC.